This passage covers 8 T cell receptor beta chains from one sample sequenced in a study of blood T cells in healthy people across ages. Combining a sample-barcoded 5' primer with a J-beta primer mix, a second PCR ran for roughly 6 to 12 cycles. From the 5' RACE reads, TCRdb called clonotypes with MiXCR, one entry per CDR3 protein. Of approximately 830,000 distinct CDR3 sequences in the sample, 62% were seen once. The specimen sequenced was blood. The origin of the receptors is a young man in good health.

This sequence joins TRBV20-1 and TRBJ2-1; D call uncertain. Matching the DNA end better, TRBJ2-7 makes the J call doubtful. This CDR3 spans 14 amino acids. Germline values: CDR1 DFQATT, CDR2 SNEGSKA (reference sequence). CDR3 nucleotide sequence: TGCAGTGCTCCCCCAGGAGCGCGCAACTACGAGCAGTACTTC. Residues: CSAPPGARNYEQYF.

CDR3 amino acids: CASSFLGTENTEAFF. The CDR3 region has the DNA TGCGCCAGCAGTTTCCTCGGGACAGAGAACACTGAAGCTTTCTTT. The chain carries TRBV5-1 and TRBJ1-1; 7 bases align to TRBD1. This CDR3 region has 15 residues. J gave up 1 base and V 5 bases, and 8 bases lay outside the gene matches. Germline CDR1 and CDR2: SGHRS and YFSETQ.

The chain recombines TRBV27 with TRBJ1-1; possible D gene TRBD1, 5 bases. V shed 2 bases and J shed 5 bases, with 12 bases lying between them. Per germline, CDR1 MNHEY and CDR2 SMNVEV (reference sequence). This CDR3 has 14 amino acids. The CDR3 sequence: CASSLGGMWTEAFF. CDR3 nucleotides: TGTGCCAGCAGTTTAGGGGGGATGTGGACTGAAGCTTTCTTT.

The sample holds a few counts of this clonotype. The J gene is TRBJ1-1, the V gene TRBV7-3, with D hard to call. The CDR3 has 14 residues. V lost 1 base, J lost 1 base, and 7 bases lay in between. Germline V gene sequence: CDR1 SGHTA, CDR2 FQGTGA. The CDR3 loop reads CASSLNPGNTEAFF. The CDR3 DNA reads TGTGCCAGCAGCTTAAACCCCGGGAACACTGAAGCTTTCTTT.

The chain links TRBV10-3 to TRBJ2-5; TRBD2 agrees at 9 bases. V shed 4 bases and J 5 bases; nucleotides not matched to a gene: 8. Germline CDR1 and CDR2: ENHRY and SYGVKD. The CDR3 is 15 amino acids. CDR3 nucleotide sequence: TGTGCCATCAGTGGGGTAGCGGGGGACGGGGAGACCCAGTACTTC. Protein product: CAISGVAGDGETQYF.

CDR3 in amino acids: CASSAQPTGASGNTIYF. DNA of the CDR3: TGTGCCAGCAGTGCCCAACCGACAGGAGCCTCTGGAAACACCATATATTTT. The chain joins TRBV6-2 or TRBV6-3 to TRBJ1-3; possibly TRBD1 for D (6 bases). The CDR3 length is 17 residues. Germline V gene sequence: CDR1 MNHEY, CDR2 SVGEGT. V was shortened by 5 bases and J by 0 bases, with 17 bases between the two germline ends.

The CDR3 coding sequence is TGTGCCAGCAGCTTAGAACCCGGGGGCAATGAGCAGTTCTTC. Translation gives CASSLEPGGNEQFF. The rearrangement uses TRBV7-7 and TRBJ2-1, with D perhaps matching TRBD2 (6 bases). The length of the CDR3 is 14 residues. Trimming removed 1 base at V and 6 bases at J, with 10 bases between. The germline CDR1 and CDR2 sequences are SSHAT and FNYEAQ (reference sequence). The whole variable domain, remainder taken from reference TRBV7-7 and TRBJ2-1, is GAGVSQSPRYKVTKRGQDVTLRCDPISSHATLYWYQQALGQGPEFLTYFNYEAQPDKSGLPSDRFSAERPEGSISTLTIQRTEQRDSAMYRCASSLEPGGNEQFFGPGTRLTVL.

V gene TRBV11-2 combines with J gene TRBJ2-6, with D hard to call. V was trimmed by 2 bases and J by 0 bases, leaving 14 bases between them. This CDR3 region has 18 residues. CDR1 is SGHAT and CDR2 is FQNNGV in the germline V gene. The CDR3 spells CASSLILGRASGANVLTF. CDR3 in DNA: TGTGCCAGCAGCTTAATTCTTGGCAGAGCCTCTGGGGCCAACGTCCTGACTTTC.